Included here is one T cell receptor beta chain sequence, with context. Sequenced by immunoSEQ multiplex PCR; TCRdb stores in-frame clones only, minus some. The sample has under 450,000 clones; approximately 90% are singletons. The study drew participants aged about 18 to 89 years from about two dozen US areas. This specimen comes from a study of blood T cell repertoires in COVID-19. V trimming: 7 bases; J trimming: 7 bases; junction bases outside the gene matches: 5. The germline gives CDR1 MDHEN, CDR2 SYDVKM. The CDR3 loop spans 14 amino acids. This TCR was sampled from a woman aged 40 to 50 who had been exposed to COVID-19. Material: PBMCs or T cells enriched from blood (not recorded which). The chain uses TRBV28 and TRBJ2-2; 11 positions match TRBD1. This CDR3 reads CASKRTGGIGELFF. CDR3 DNA sequence: TGTGCCAGCAAGCGGACAGGGGGCATCGGGGAGCTGTTTTTT.